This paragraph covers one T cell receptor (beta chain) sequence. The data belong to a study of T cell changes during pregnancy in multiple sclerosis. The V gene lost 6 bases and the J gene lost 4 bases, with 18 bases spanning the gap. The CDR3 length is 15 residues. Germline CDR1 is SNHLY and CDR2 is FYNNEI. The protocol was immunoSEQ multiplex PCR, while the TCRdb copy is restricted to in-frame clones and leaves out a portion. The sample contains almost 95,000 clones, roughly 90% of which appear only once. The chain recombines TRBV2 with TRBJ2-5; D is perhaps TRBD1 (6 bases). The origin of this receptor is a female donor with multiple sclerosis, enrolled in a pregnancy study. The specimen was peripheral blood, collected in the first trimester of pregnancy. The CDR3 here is CASRRGTTGLETQYF. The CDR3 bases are TGTGCCAGCAGAAGGGGGACCACAGGGCTAGAGACCCAGTACTTC.